The rows below give T cell receptor beta chains drawn from one sample of a study of regulatory T cells in long-lasting Graves disease. TCRdb reprocessed the multiplex PCR reads with MiXCR, giving one entry per CDR3 protein. The data show fewer than 550,000 distinct CDR3 sequences, over 15% seen once. This sample also appeared in a second study, on T cells in Graves' hyperthyroidism and ophthalmopathy.

This material consisted of peripheral blood mononuclear cells (PBMCs), taken at new diagnosis, from a patient treated with antithyroid drugs. The receptors derive from a woman aged 18-29 years with Graves disease. Both conserved end residues are part of each CDR3. D genes are given only for firm matches. Expanded clones get a size class; other rows say once, few or many, or leave the size out.

.,TRBJ1-2,TRBV18,many,CASSPKDGYGYTF,TGTGCCAGCTCACCAAAGGACGGGTATGGCTACACCTTC
TRBD2,TRBJ2-1,TRBV20-1,.,CSARDRGGVGSNEQFF,TGCAGTGCTAGAGATCGGGGGGGAGTCGGATCCAATGAGCAGTTCTTC
.,TRBJ2-7,TRBV5-6,.,CASSSMGRSYEQYF,TGTGCCAGCAGCTCCATGGGGCGCTCCTACGAGCAGTACTTC
TRBD1,TRBJ2-7,TRBV6-1,few,CASNPGQGREQYF,TGTGCCAGCAACCCCGGACAGGGGCGGGAGCAGTACTTC
TRBD1,TRBJ1-2,TRBV20-1,once,CSARHGQGLGYTF,TGCAGTGCTAGACACGGACAGGGACTGGGCTACACCTTC
.,TRBJ2-3,TRBV12-3/TRBV12-4,many,CASSLSAGTDTQYF,TGTGCCAGCAGTTTAAGCGCAGGCACAGATACGCAGTATTTT
.,TRBJ2-1,TRBV20-1,many,CSANNPLGARNEQFF,TGCAGTGCCAACAATCCTCTAGGGGCTCGGAATGAGCAGTTCTTC
.,TRBJ1-5,TRBV2,many,CASSASNQPQHF,TGTGCCAGCTCGGCTAGCAATCAGCCCCAGCATTTT
TRBD1,TRBJ2-7,TRBV28,many,CASKGQGLYEQYF,TGTGCCAGCAAGGGACAGGGTCTATACGAGCAGTACTTC
TRBD1,TRBJ2-7,TRBV27,many,CASSFIPIRGRGEQYF,TGTGCCAGCAGTTTCATTCCAATTAGGGGGCGAGGGGAGCAGTACTTC
.,TRBJ2-1,TRBV4-2,.,CASSLLAAPSYNEQFF,TGTGCCAGCAGCCTCCTCGCAGCACCCTCCTACAATGAGCAGTTCTTC
TRBD2,TRBJ2-1,TRBV20-1,many,CSASPTSGRYNEQFF,TGCAGTGCTAGCCCCACTAGCGGGAGGTATAATGAGCAGTTCTTC
TRBD1,TRBJ2-7,TRBV5-1,many,CASSPRGTGVYEQYF,TGCGCCAGCAGCCCGAGAGGGACAGGAGTCTACGAGCAGTACTTC
.,TRBJ2-1,TRBV5-1,few,CASSWNPVRPEQFF,TGCGCCAGCAGCTGGAACCCCGTAAGGCCCGAGCAGTTCTTC
.,TRBJ2-3,TRBV15,many,CATSARLSLDTQYF,TGTGCCACCAGCGCAAGGCTATCCCTAGATACGCAGTATTTT
.,TRBJ1-5,TRBV3-1,.,CASSQDPPPPPSPTQGAQHF,TGTGCCAGCAGCCAAGATCCCCCTCCCCCCCCTTCCCCCACGCAGGGAGCCCAGCATTTT
.,TRBJ1-2,TRBV7-9,.,CASSSREAHYGYTF,TGTGCCAGCAGCTCCAGGGAGGCGCACTATGGCTACACCTTC
.,TRBJ1-1,TRBV9,.,CASSVESKTEAFF,TGTGCCAGCAGCGTTGAATCAAAAACTGAAGCTTTCTTT
.,TRBJ1-4,TRBV10-3,few,CAISEGYEKLFF,TGTGCCATCAGTGAGGGGTATGAAAAACTGTTTTTT
.,TRBJ2-3,TRBV3-1,many,CASSQGGSANTQYF,TGTGCCAGCAGCCAAGGCGGTAGCGCGAATACGCAGTATTTT
.,TRBJ1-1,TRBV10-3,few,CAISERGTNTEAFF,TGTGCCATCAGTGAGCGGGGGACGAACACTGAAGCTTTCTTT
TRBD2,TRBJ2-2,TRBV11-2,.,CASSSDLGGRDTGELFF,TGTGCCAGCAGCTCGGACCTGGGGGGGAGGGACACCGGGGAGCTGTTTTTT
.,TRBJ2-3,TRBV4-2,few,CASSQEPGSTDTQYF,TGTGCCAGCAGCCAAGAGCCGGGATCCACAGATACGCAGTATTTT
.,TRBJ2-1,TRBV6-1,many,CASSENPGPHYNEQFF,TGTGCCAGCAGTGAAAACCCGGGACCACACTACAATGAGCAGTTCTTC
.,TRBJ2-5,TRBV18,many,CASSMDRSDQETQYF,TGTGCCAGCTCAATGGACAGATCAGATCAAGAGACCCAGTACTTC
.,TRBJ1-2,TRBV19,few,CASRQEINYGYTF,TGTGCCAGTAGACAGGAGATTAACTATGGCTACACCTTC
TRBD2,TRBJ2-3,TRBV12-3/TRBV12-4,few,CASSEGHGTSGSPDTQYF,TGTGCCAGCAGTGAGGGACACGGGACTAGCGGGAGCCCAGATACGCAGTATTTT
.,TRBJ1-4,TRBV4-2,few,CASSQVYGTEDEKLFF,TGTGCCAGCAGCCAAGTCTATGGGACGGAGGATGAAAAACTGTTTTTT
.,TRBJ2-1,TRBV25-1,few,CASSEESAMFYNEQFF,TGTGCCAGCAGTGAAGAGAGTGCCATGTTCTACAATGAGCAGTTCTTC
TRBD1,TRBJ1-2,TRBV30,many,CAWNGQGGYGYTF,TGTGCCTGGAATGGTCAGGGGGGCTATGGCTACACCTTC
.,TRBJ2-1,TRBV2,.,CASRGTDNEQFF,TGTGCCAGCAGGGGGACGGACAATGAGCAGTTCTTC
.,TRBJ1-1,TRBV18,many,CASSPQGSTEAFF,TGTGCCAGCTCACCACAGGGGAGCACTGAAGCTTTCTTT
TRBD1,TRBJ1-1,TRBV2,many,CASLTGENTEAFF,TGTGCCAGTCTTACAGGGGAGAACACTGAAGCTTTCTTT